The sequence of this T cell receptor beta chain was determined in a study of blood T cell repertoires in COVID-19. For the study at large: Material from acute and convalescent COVID-19 was sourced from the United States, Italy and Spain. T cells, B-cell-depleted T cells, or PBMCs provided the cDNA or gDNA that served as material.

As to this clone: The same CDR3 arises from other DNA sequences in this sample as well.

Trimming at V came to 6 bases and at J to 3 bases, leaving 16 bases not matched to a gene. The germline gives CDR1 MNHEY, CDR2 SMNVEV (reference sequence). The CDR3 loop spans 17 amino acids. How the authors handled the data: Amplified reference gene primers provided the basis for estimating nucleated cell counts. Method: immunoSEQ multiplex PCR; TCRdb's copy keeps in-frame clones and lacks some. V and J calls plus clone size are reproduced from that table; the DNA served to infer D and trimming. This table holds over 75,000 clones, over 70% found once. Sequencing was done on a sample of peripheral blood. The TCR was taken from an elderly woman with active or convalescent COVID-19. This rearrangement joins TRBV27 to TRBJ2-7, with 8 bases identical to TRBD1. For the CDR3, the DNA is TGTGCCAGCAGCCCAGTAGGGACCGGACAGGGAGGCTACGAGCAGTACTTC. Protein sequence: CASSPVGTGQGGYEQYF.